This T cell receptor beta chain was recorded in a study of T cells in Graves' hyperthyroidism and ophthalmopathy (dated by TCRdb to between 2018 and 2021). Notes on the research overall: Peripheral blood was sampled at the time of initial diagnosis, prior to any treatment. A discovery cohort of around 100 patients, fewer than 50 with Graves' ophthalmopathy and approximately 55 with stable Graves' hyperthyroidism, was used to find distinguishing TCR V-J signatures. Prospective prediction of ophthalmopathy was tested in an independent validation cohort of fewer than 20 hyperthyroidism patients and some 17 patients who later progressed to ophthalmopathy. The 95 to 100 discovery patients were divided at random into training and test sets in a 7:3 ratio. Thyroid tissue and blood T-cell repertoires from six Graves' hyperthyroidism patients were also compared in the study. Following sampling, methimazole starting at 30 mg daily was given to hyperthyroidism patients, and high-dose intravenous methylprednisolone was given to ophthalmopathy patients. TCR Vbeta CDR3 sequencing of fewer than 150 peripheral blood samples (over 40 ophthalmopathy, 70 to 85 hyperthyroidism and roughly 17 progressor patients) is reported in the paper.

The investigation overall reported the following: In validation, the model predicted progression to ophthalmopathy a median of around six months before onset, with around 70% sensitivity and roughly 72% specificity. Sample size was not statistically predetermined, and investigators were not blinded to group allocation. Most expanded thyroid clonotypes (frequency above 0.001) were also detected in blood, suggesting blood repertoires may reflect thyroid immune responses. A model built on a 13 V-J signature distinguished ophthalmopathy from stable hyperthyroidism, reaching 85% to 90% sensitivity and around 81% specificity in cross-validation and 80%/75% in testing.

This clonotype was seen at least ten times. No antigen is known for it. The sample holds no much larger clone one base away, and base qualities are not on file. In the ophthalmopathy patients, disease was moderately to severely active, with a Clinical Activity Score of 3 or more, a NOSPECS grade of 4 or more, and a duration of less than 3 months. Exclusion was applied to patients with uncontrolled infections, other autoimmune diseases, pregnancy or lactation. Clinical symptoms, serum thyroxine and TRAb, thyroid ultrasound, and orbital computed tomography formed the basis for the diagnoses. PBMCs were isolated from around 10 ml of fresh peripheral blood by Ficoll-Paque density gradient centrifugation. Trizol reagent was used to extract total RNA, and RNA quality was then checked on an Agilent 2100 Bioanalyzer. Taken from cysteine to phenylalanine, the CDR3 has 14 residues. Just CDR3 DNA is preserved here, 42 bases in frame from base 1. As encoded in the germline V gene, CDR1 is MDHEN while CDR2 is SYDVKM. Compared with germline, V lacks 5 bases and J lacks 6 bases; bases without a gene match: 9.

The TCR beta CDR3 regions were amplified from the RNA transcripts. The first round of RT-PCR for the TCR CDR3 was performed with the HTBI primer set and the Qiagen OneStep RT-PCR kit. Libraries were constructed in a second round of multiplex PCR, after which size selection and purification were carried out. The libraries were sequenced on an Illumina HiSeq2000 using paired-end 100 bp reads. As for the original processing: SOAPnuke was used to process the raw data, throwing out any read that contained adapters or uncalled bases, had a mean Phred below 15, or lacked an exact constant-primer or identifier match. High-quality paired reads were merged using COPE v1.2.5, and each unique nucleotide sequence was defined as a clonotype. MiTCR v1.1 was used to align the clonotypes against IMGT TRBV, TRBD and TRBJ reference segments. Only V-J combinations with frequency above 0.0001, covering approximately 99% of repertoires, were analysed. A TCS score was defined as the ratio between F50 (clonal expansion) and ExV (chaos), using BLOSUM62-based TCRdist between CDR3 peptides within each V-J. Welch's t-statistics and random forest reduced around 550 V-J features to roughly 13, which were used in a naive Bayes classifier (R e1071). The public reads were reprocessed in TCRdb via fastp at Q25 and MiXCR, keeping in-frame beta chains. A single entry per CDR3 protein holds the most common genes and DNA from its merged rows. The V and J calls reflect TCRdb's pipeline rather than the authors' work. The table for this sample lists around 270,000 distinct CDR3 sequences; roughly 20% of them were counted only once. In total, the top ten clones hold roughly 40% of the sample.

Here the chain combines TRBV28 and TRBJ1-2; a stretch of 7 junction bases matches TRBD1. The source material was blood. The origin of this receptor is a middle-aged man with Graves' ophthalmopathy. The CDR3 region reads CASSPLGQYNGYTF. The nucleotides read TGTGCCAGCAGTCCTTTGGGACAGTACAATGGCTACACCTTC.